The count of the clone carrying this TCR beta chain is one. Only in-frame clones appear in the TCRdb table, and some are missing; sequencing was by immunoSEQ multiplex PCR. The sample includes roughly 1,500,000 clones, approximately 98.5% of them seen just once. Germline V gene data show CDR1 as SNHLY and CDR2 as FYNNEI. With 8 bases clipped from V and 4 bases from J, the junction kept 7 bases outside the gene matches. The CDR3 is 14 residues long. The data originate from a study of shared clonotypes between healthy human individuals. The V gene is TRBV2, the J gene TRBJ1-5, with TRBD1 matching over 8 bases. The sequencing input was naive CD4+ T cells sorted from blood. Subset here: CD45RA+ positively selected. The sequence was obtained from a man younger than 45 in good health. The CDR3 DNA reads as TGTGCCAGCGGGTCGGGACAGGAAAATCAGCCCCAGCATTTT. Encoded protein: CASGSGQENQPQHF.